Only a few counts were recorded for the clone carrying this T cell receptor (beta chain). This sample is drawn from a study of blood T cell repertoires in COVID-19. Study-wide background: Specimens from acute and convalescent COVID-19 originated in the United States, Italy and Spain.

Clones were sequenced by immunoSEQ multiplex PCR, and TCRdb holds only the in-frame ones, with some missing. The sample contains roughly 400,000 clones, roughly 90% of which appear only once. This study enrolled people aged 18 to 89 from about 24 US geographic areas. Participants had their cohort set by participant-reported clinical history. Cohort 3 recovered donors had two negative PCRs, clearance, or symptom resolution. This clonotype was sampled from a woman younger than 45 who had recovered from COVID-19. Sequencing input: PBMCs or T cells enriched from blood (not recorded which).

DNA for the CDR3: TGTGCCAGCAGTTTTCAGGGGATTGGCTACGAGCAGTACTTC. Translating it yields CASSFQGIGYEQYF. The chain joins TRBV3-1 (or the pseudogene TRBV3-2) to TRBJ2-7; D is possibly TRBD1 (6 bases). The V gene lost 6 bases and the J gene lost 3 bases, with 15 bases spanning the gap. CDR1 and CDR2 from the germline V gene are LGHDT and YNNKEL (reference sequence). The CDR3 contains 14 residues.